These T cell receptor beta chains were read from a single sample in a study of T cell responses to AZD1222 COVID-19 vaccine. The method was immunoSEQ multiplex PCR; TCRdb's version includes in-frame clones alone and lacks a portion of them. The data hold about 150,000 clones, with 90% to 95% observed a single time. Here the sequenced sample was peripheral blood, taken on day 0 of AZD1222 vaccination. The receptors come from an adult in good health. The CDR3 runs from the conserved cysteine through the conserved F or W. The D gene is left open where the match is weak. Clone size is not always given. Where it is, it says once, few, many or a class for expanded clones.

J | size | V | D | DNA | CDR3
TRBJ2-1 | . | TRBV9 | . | TGTGCCAGCAGCGTAGGGTCAGGCTCCTACAATGAGCAGTTCTTC | CASSVGSGSYNEQFF
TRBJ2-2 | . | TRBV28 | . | TGTGCCAGCAGTTTAACCCCATGGGCAGGGGACGGTGGGGAGCTGTTTTTT | CASSLTPWAGDGGELFF
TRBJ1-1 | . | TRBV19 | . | TGTGCCAGTAGGGTTGGGGGAGGGACTGAAGCTTTCTTT | CASRVGGGTEAFF
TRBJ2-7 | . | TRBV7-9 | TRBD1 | TGTGCCAGCAGCTTCCAACCAAAGTGGGACAGGGTGGGCTCCTACGAGCAGTACTTC | CASSFQPKWDRVGSYEQYF
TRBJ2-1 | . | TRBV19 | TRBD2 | TGTGCCAGTAGTATGAGCGGGGGTTCATATGAGCAGTTCTTC | CASSMSGGSYEQFF
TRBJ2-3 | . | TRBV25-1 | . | TGTGCCAGCAGTGAATACAAGTTAAACACAGATACGCAGTATTTT | CASSEYKLNTDTQYF
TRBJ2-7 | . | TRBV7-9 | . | TGTGCCAGCAGCTTAGAAGACGAGCAGTACTTC | CASSLEDEQYF
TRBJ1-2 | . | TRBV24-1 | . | TGTGCCACCAGTGACCCCGGGAGGAGATCGCATGGCTACACCTTC | CATSDPGRRSHGYTF
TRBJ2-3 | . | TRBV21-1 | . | TGTGCCAGCAGCAAAGTGCGCGGGGGCGAGTTGGTCGTGGATACGCAGTATTTT | CASSKVRGGELVVDTQYF
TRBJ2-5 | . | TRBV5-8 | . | TGTGCCAGCAGCTTCTTTGCGGGGCTAGCGGAGACCCAGTACTTC | CASSFFAGLAETQYF
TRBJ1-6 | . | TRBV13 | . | TGTGCCAGCAGCTTAAATAGGGGTTCACCCCTCCACTTT | CASSLNRGSPLHF
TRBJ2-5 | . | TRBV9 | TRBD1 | TGTGCCAGCAGCGTAGGGACAGGGGGCCAAGAGACCCAGTACTTC | CASSVGTGGQETQYF
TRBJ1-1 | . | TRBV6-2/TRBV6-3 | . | TGTGCCAGCAGTTACCCGACGAACACTGAAGCTTTCTTT | CASSYPTNTEAFF
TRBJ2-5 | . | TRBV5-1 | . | TGCGCCAGCAGCTTGGGGGGTACACAAGAGACCCAGTACTTC | CASSLGGTQETQYF
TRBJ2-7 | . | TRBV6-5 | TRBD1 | TGTGCCAGCAGCCCCGGGACAGGTCCGAGGGAGCAGTACTTC | CASSPGTGPREQYF
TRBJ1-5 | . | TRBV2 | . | TGTGCCAGCAGGGGGGACGTTAGCAATCAGCCCCAGCATTTT | CASRGDVSNQPQHF
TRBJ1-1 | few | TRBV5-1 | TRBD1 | TGCGCCAGCAGCCCCTCCGTTGGGACAGGGGGCCGGGCTGAAGCTTTCTTT | CASSPSVGTGGRAEAFF
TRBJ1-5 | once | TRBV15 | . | TGTGCCACCAGCAGAGACAGGGAAGATCAGCCCCAGCATTTT | CATSRDREDQPQHF
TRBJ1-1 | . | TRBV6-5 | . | TGTGCCAGCAGTTCCCCGGCGGAACTGAACACTGAAGCTTTCTTT | CASSSPAELNTEAFF
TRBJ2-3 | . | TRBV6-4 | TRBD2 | TGTGCCAGCAGTGAGCGGGGGGGCACAGATACGCAGTATTTT | CASSERGGTDTQYF
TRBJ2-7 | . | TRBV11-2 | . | TGTGCCAGCAGCTTAGATCACTGGAGCTCCTACGAGCAGTACTTC | CASSLDHWSSYEQYF
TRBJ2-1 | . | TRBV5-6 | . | TGTGCCAGCAGCTTCATTGGGGGGAAACACAATGAGCAGTTCTTC | CASSFIGGKHNEQFF
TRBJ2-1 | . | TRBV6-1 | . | TGTGCCAGCAGTGAAGGGGAGTACTACAATGAGCAGTTCTTC | CASSEGEYYNEQFF
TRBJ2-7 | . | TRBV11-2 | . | TGTGCCAGCAGCTCCGGACTGCTCATAGGCGAGCAGTACTTC | CASSSGLLIGEQYF
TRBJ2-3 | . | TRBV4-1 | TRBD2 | TGCGCCAGCAGCCAAGTAGCGGGGGGCATCCCAGATACGCAGTATTTT | CASSQVAGGIPDTQYF
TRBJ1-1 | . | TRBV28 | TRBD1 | TGTGCCAGCAGTTCGGGCAAGGGGGCGACTGAAGCTTTCTTT | CASSSGKGATEAFF
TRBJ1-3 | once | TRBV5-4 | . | TGTGCCAGCAGCTTGAGGCCCCGGGCAGGAAACACCATATATTTT | CASSLRPRAGNTIYF
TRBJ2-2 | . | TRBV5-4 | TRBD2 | TGTGCCAGCAGCTTGGGGTTACTAGCGGGGACTGGCACCGGGGAGCTGTTTTTT | CASSLGLLAGTGTGELFF
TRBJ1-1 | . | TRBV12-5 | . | TGTGCTAGTGGTTTGATGAACACTGAAGCTTTCTTT | CASGLMNTEAFF
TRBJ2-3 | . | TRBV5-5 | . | TGTGCCAGCAGCTTACGGGAGTATGTTACGCAGTATTTT | CASSLREYVTQYF
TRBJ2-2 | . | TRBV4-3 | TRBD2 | TGCGCCAGCAGCCAAGGGCCTAGCGGGAGCACCGGGGAGCTGTTTTTT | CASSQGPSGSTGELFF